This paragraph reports one TCR beta chain. Produced via immunoSEQ multiplex PCR; TCRdb's table is partial and in-frame only. The table includes approximately 740,000 clones, approximately 92% detected once. These data belong to a study of shared clonotypes between healthy human individuals. Naivety among CD8 cells was defined by CD45RO negativity and positive CCR7 selection, thereby excluding terminally differentiated effector memory CD45RA+ cells. The clonotype was recovered from a man aged 25-45 years in good health. Material: naive CD8+ T cells sorted from blood.

The CDR3, as DNA: TGTGCCAGCAGCACAGGGGGCTCTTACGAGCAGTACTTC. Its protein product is CASSTGGSYEQYF. The V and J genes are TRBV11-1 and TRBJ2-7, with 9 nucleotides matching TRBD1. J gave up 4 bases and V 5 bases, and 3 bases lay outside the gene matches. From germline, CDR1 is SGHAT and CDR2 FQDESV (reference sequence). The CDR3 consists of 13 residues.